A selection of T cell receptor beta chains follows, all from one sample in a study of blood T cells in healthy people across ages. TCRdb fed the 5' RACE reads into MiXCR, producing one record per CDR3 protein. Of about 830,000 distinct CDR3 sequences in the sample, roughly 50% were seen once. The sequenced material came from blood. These receptor sequences come from a man aged 25-45 years in good health. Both conserved end residues are part of each CDR3. The D gene is left open where the match is weak. Clone size is given for some rows only: seen once, a few or many times, or a class if the clone is expanded.

clone size: .; J gene: TRBJ2-3; V gene: TRBV10-3; D gene: .; CDR3 protein: CATEGGFGTDTQYF; CDR3 DNA: TGTGCCACAGAAGGAGGGTTTGGCACAGATACGCAGTATTTT
clone size: .; J gene: TRBJ2-5; V gene: TRBV11-2; D gene: TRBD2; CDR3 protein: CASRKAGGETQYF; CDR3 DNA: TGTGCCAGCAGAAAAGCGGGAGGGGAGACCCAGTACTTC
clone size: few; J gene: TRBJ1-2; V gene: TRBV29-1; D gene: .; CDR3 protein: CSVESRQVGYTF; CDR3 DNA: TGCAGCGTTGAGTCCAGGCAGGTCGGCTACACCTTC
clone size: few; J gene: TRBJ2-2; V gene: TRBV5-6; D gene: .; CDR3 protein: CASRLNTGELFF; CDR3 DNA: TGTGCCAGCAGGTTGAACACCGGGGAGCTGTTTTTT
clone size: .; J gene: TRBJ2-7; V gene: TRBV2; D gene: .; CDR3 protein: CASSIGGASIYEQYF; CDR3 DNA: TGTGCCAGCAGTATCGGAGGCGCCTCGATCTACGAGCAGTACTTC
clone size: .; J gene: TRBJ2-3; V gene: TRBV29-1; D gene: .; CDR3 protein: CSVEAQRSRTDTQYF; CDR3 DNA: TGCAGCGTTGAGGCCCAGCGGAGCCGCACAGATACGCAGTATTTT
clone size: .; J gene: TRBJ2-7; V gene: TRBV29-1; D gene: .; CDR3 protein: CSAGAGQRTYEQYF; CDR3 DNA: TGCAGCGCTGGAGCGGGACAGCGGACCTACGAGCAGTACTTC
clone size: .; J gene: TRBJ2-5; V gene: TRBV3-1; D gene: .; CDR3 protein: CASSQLGSRQETQYF; CDR3 DNA: TGTGCCAGCAGCCAATTAGGGAGTCGCCAAGAGACCCAGTACTTC
clone size: few; J gene: TRBJ1-2; V gene: TRBV6-5; D gene: TRBD1; CDR3 protein: CASTTTGEGYTF; CDR3 DNA: TGTGCCAGCACCACCACAGGGGAAGGCTACACCTTC
clone size: .; J gene: TRBJ2-5; V gene: TRBV6-4; D gene: TRBD2; CDR3 protein: CASSEIAGETQYF; CDR3 DNA: TGTGCCAGCAGTGAGATAGCGGGAGAGACCCAGTACTTC
clone size: .; J gene: TRBJ2-1; V gene: TRBV28; D gene: TRBD2; CDR3 protein: CASSLGGLAMNEQFF; CDR3 DNA: TGTGCCAGCAGTTTGGGGGGACTAGCCATGAATGAGCAGTTCTTC
clone size: .; J gene: TRBJ2-1; V gene: TRBV2; D gene: .; CDR3 protein: CASSDGIYNEQFF; CDR3 DNA: TGTGCCAGCAGTGACGGAATCTACAATGAGCAGTTCTTC
clone size: .; J gene: TRBJ2-1; V gene: TRBV4-1; D gene: TRBD2; CDR3 protein: CATKGGGLAEIQETQFF; CDR3 DNA: TGCGCCACCAAGGGAGGTGGTCTAGCGGAAATACAAGAGACCCAGTTCTTC
clone size: .; J gene: TRBJ2-7; V gene: TRBV3-1; D gene: .; CDR3 protein: CASSQDSRDKYF; CDR3 DNA: TGTGCCAGCAGCCAAGACTCACGGGACAAGTACTTC
clone size: .; J gene: TRBJ2-6; V gene: TRBV20-1; D gene: TRBD2; CDR3 protein: CSASSLRGTSGANVLTF; CDR3 DNA: TGCAGTGCCAGCTCTCTGCGGGGGACCTCTGGGGCCAACGTCCTGACTTTC
clone size: .; J gene: TRBJ1-4; V gene: TRBV28; D gene: TRBD1; CDR3 protein: CASSPRGGGGEKLFF; CDR3 DNA: TGTGCCAGCAGTCCCCGGGGAGGGGGCGGCGAAAAACTGTTTTTT
clone size: few; J gene: TRBJ2-6; V gene: TRBV7-9; D gene: .; CDR3 protein: CASSLSGASGANVLTF; CDR3 DNA: TGTGCCAGCAGCTTGTCGGGAGCCTCTGGGGCCAACGTCCTGACTTTC
clone size: .; J gene: TRBJ2-5; V gene: TRBV28; D gene: TRBD1; CDR3 protein: CASSSLRQGQETQYF; CDR3 DNA: TGTGCCAGCAGTTCCCTACGACAGGGTCAAGAGACCCAGTACTTC
clone size: few; J gene: TRBJ1-2; V gene: TRBV27; D gene: .; CDR3 protein: CASSAGRNYGYTF; CDR3 DNA: TGTGCCAGCAGCGCGGGACGGAACTATGGCTACACCTTC
clone size: .; J gene: TRBJ1-5; V gene: TRBV7-9; D gene: .; CDR3 protein: CASSLAFEGEGSNQPQHF; CDR3 DNA: TGTGCCAGCAGCTTGGCCTTCGAGGGGGAGGGAAGCAATCAGCCCCAGCATTTT
clone size: .; J gene: TRBJ2-5; V gene: TRBV15; D gene: TRBD1; CDR3 protein: CATSRDMSDRQYF; CDR3 DNA: TGTGCCACCAGCAGAGATATGTCGGACAGGCAGTACTTC
clone size: .; J gene: TRBJ2-3; V gene: TRBV7-4; D gene: .; CDR3 protein: CASSNGSWSQYSQDTQYF; CDR3 DNA: TGTGCCAGCAGCAACGGCTCCTGGAGTCAATATAGTCAAGATACGCAGTATTTT
clone size: .; J gene: TRBJ2-7; V gene: TRBV15; D gene: TRBD1; CDR3 protein: CATSADRGSYEQYF; CDR3 DNA: TGTGCCACGTCAGCGGACAGGGGCTCCTACGAGCAGTACTTC
clone size: few; J gene: TRBJ2-7; V gene: TRBV6-2/TRBV6-3; D gene: TRBD1; CDR3 protein: CASRDRVWDEQYF; CDR3 DNA: TGTGCCAGCCGAGACAGGGTCTGGGACGAGCAGTACTTC
clone size: .; J gene: TRBJ2-5; V gene: TRBV15; D gene: .; CDR3 protein: CATSRVVFGSYRLGYDEQYF; CDR3 DNA: TGTGCCACCAGCAGAGTTGTCTTCGGGTCGTATCGACTGGGTTATGATGAGCAGTACTTC
clone size: few; J gene: TRBJ2-7; V gene: TRBV29-1; D gene: TRBD2; CDR3 protein: CSGGEGPRYEQYF; CDR3 DNA: TGCAGCGGGGGGGAGGGTCCCCGCTACGAGCAGTACTTC
clone size: few; J gene: TRBJ2-7; V gene: TRBV29-1; D gene: .; CDR3 protein: CSVTGTSYEQYF; CDR3 DNA: TGCAGCGTGACCGGGACAAGTTACGAGCAGTACTTC
clone size: few; J gene: TRBJ2-7; V gene: TRBV20-1; D gene: TRBD2; CDR3 protein: CSTSSGTSYEQYF; CDR3 DNA: TGCAGTACTAGCTCCGGGACTAGCTACGAGCAGTACTTC
clone size: .; J gene: TRBJ1-2; V gene: TRBV10-3; D gene: .; CDR3 protein: CAITEGGNYGYTF; CDR3 DNA: TGTGCCATCACCGAGGGTGGAAACTATGGCTACACCTTC